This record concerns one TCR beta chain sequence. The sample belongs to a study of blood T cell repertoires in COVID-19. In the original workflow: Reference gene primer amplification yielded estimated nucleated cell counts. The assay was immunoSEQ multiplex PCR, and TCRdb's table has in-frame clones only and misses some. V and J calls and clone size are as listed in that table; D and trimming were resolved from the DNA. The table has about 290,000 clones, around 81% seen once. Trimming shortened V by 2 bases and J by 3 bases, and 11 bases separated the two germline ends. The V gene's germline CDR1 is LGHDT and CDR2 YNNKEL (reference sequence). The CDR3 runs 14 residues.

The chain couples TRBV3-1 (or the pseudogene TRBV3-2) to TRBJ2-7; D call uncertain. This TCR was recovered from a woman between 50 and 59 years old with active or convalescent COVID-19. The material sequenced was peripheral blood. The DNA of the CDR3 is TGTGCCAGCAGCCAATCTGAGTCCGGCTACGAGCAGTACTTC. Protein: CASSQSESGYEQYF.